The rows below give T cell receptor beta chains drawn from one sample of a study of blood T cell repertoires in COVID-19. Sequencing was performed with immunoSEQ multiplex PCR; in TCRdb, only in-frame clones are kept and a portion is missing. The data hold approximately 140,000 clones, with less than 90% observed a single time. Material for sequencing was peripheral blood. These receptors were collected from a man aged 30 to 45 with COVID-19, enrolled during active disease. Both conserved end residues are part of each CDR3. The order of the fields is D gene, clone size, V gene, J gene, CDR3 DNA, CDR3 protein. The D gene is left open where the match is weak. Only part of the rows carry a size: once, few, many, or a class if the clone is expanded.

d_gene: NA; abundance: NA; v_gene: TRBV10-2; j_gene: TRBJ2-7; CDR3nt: TGCGCCACCCGAGGGCCAAGGAGGCAGCTAAGCTCCTACGAGCAGTACTTC; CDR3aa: CATRGPRRQLSSYEQYF
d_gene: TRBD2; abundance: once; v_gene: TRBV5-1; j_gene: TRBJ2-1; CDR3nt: TGCGCCAGCAGCCCCGGGACTAGCGGGACGTACAATGAGCAGTTCTTC; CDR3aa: CASSPGTSGTYNEQFF
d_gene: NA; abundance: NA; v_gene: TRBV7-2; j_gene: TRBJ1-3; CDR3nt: TGTGCCAGCAGCTTAGAGCTAGGCTCTGGAAACACCATATATTTT; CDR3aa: CASSLELGSGNTIYF
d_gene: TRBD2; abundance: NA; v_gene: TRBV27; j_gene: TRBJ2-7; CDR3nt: TGTGCCAGCAGTCCGGGGACTAGCGGGAGGGGTCTCTACGAGCAGTACTTC; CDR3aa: CASSPGTSGRGLYEQYF
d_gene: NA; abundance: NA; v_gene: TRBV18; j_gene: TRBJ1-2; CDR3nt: TGTGCCAGCTCACCGGGTCAGGGGCCAAACTATGGCTACACCTTC; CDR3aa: CASSPGQGPNYGYTF
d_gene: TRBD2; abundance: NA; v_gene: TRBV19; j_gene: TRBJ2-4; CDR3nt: TGTGCCAGTAGGGCGAGGGAGGGAAACATTCAGTACTTC; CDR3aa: CASRAREGNIQYF
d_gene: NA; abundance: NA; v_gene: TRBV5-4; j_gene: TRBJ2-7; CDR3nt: TGTGCCAGCAGCTTTTTGTCCAGCTCCTACGAGCAGTACTTC; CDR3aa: CASSFLSSSYEQYF
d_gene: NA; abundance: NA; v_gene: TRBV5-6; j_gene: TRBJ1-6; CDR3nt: TGTGCCAGCAGACGGCGAACCGGGACAACAAATAATTCACCCCTCCACTTT; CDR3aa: CASRRRTGTTNNSPLHF
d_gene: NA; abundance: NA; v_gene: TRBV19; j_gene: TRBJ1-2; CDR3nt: TGTGCCAGTAGAGGGCGGGGGCGACCAAGCTATGGCTACACCTTC; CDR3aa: CASRGRGRPSYGYTF
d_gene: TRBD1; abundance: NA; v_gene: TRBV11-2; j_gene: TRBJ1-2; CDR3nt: TGTGCCAGCAGCGGGTGGGACAGGGGGCAAGGCTATGGCTACACCTTC; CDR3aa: CASSGWDRGQGYGYTF
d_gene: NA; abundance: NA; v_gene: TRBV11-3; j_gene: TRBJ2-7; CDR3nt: TGTGCCAGCAGCTTAGGGGCAGGGGCGACCTACGAGCAGTACTTC; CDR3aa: CASSLGAGATYEQYF
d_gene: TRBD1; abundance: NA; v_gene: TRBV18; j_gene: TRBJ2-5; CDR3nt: TGTGCCAGCTCACCCATCCAGGGACAGCAAGAGACCCAGTACTTC; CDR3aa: CASSPIQGQQETQYF
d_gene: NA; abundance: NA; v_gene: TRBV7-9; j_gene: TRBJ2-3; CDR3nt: TGTGCCAGCAGCGAAAGGGGTACTAGCACAGATACGCAGTATTTT; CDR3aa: CASSERGTSTDTQYF
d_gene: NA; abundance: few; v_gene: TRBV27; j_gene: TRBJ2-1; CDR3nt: TGTGCCAGCAGGTCCACTTCGAGCTCCTACAATGAGCAGTTCTTC; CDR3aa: CASRSTSSSYNEQFF
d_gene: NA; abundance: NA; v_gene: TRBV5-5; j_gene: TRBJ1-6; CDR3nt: TGTGCCAGCAATCAGGAATCCGGTTCACCCCTCCACTTT; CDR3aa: CASNQESGSPLHF
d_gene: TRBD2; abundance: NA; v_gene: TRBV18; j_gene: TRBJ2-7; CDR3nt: TGTGCCAGCTCACCTGGGACTAGCGGCTACGAGCAGTACTTC; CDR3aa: CASSPGTSGYEQYF
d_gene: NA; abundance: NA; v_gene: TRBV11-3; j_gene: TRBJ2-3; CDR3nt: TGTGCCAGCAGCTTAGGAGAGGGAGCTACAGATACGCAGTATTTT; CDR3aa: CASSLGEGATDTQYF
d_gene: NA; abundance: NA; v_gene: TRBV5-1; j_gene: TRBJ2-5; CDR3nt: TGCGCCAGCAGCTTGGATGGCGAGACCCAGTACTTC; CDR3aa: CASSLDGETQYF
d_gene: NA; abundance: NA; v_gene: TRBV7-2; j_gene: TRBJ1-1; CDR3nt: TGTGCCAGCAGCTTAAATGGCCAGGGCATGAACACTGAAGCTTTCTTT; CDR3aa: CASSLNGQGMNTEAFF
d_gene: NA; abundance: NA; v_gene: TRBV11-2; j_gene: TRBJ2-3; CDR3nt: TGTGCCAGCAGCTTAGATCCGGACTGGCGAGATACGCAGTATTTT; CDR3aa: CASSLDPDWRDTQYF
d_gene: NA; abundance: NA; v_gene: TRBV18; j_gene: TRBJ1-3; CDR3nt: TGTGCCAGCTCACCCCGGGTGGAGAGTAACTCTGGAAACACCATATATTTT; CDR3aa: CASSPRVESNSGNTIYF
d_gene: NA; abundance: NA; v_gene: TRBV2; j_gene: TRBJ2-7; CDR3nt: TGTGCCAGCAGTACATACGAGCAGTACTTC; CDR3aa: CASSTYEQYF
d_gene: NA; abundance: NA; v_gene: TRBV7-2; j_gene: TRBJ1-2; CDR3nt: TGTGCCAGCAGCTTAGGGGGGGGAAACGGGTATGGCTACACCTTC; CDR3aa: CASSLGGGNGYGYTF
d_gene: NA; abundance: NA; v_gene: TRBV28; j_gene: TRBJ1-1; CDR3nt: TGTGCCAGCAGTTTATGGGACAGCAAGAACACTGAAGCTTTCTTT; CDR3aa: CASSLWDSKNTEAFF
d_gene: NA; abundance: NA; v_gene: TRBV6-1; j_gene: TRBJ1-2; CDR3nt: TGTGCCAGCAGTGATGGGGTCAGGGCGGATGGCTACACCTTC; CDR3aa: CASSDGVRADGYTF
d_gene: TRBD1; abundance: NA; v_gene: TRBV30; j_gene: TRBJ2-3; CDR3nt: TGTGCCTTCTACAGGGGGTCAGACACAGATACGCAGTATTTT; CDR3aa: CAFYRGSDTDTQYF
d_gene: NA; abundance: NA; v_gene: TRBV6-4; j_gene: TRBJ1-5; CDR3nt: TGTGCCAGCAGTGACTCGGAGTTACGGAGACAGGGCAATCAGCCCCAGCATTTT; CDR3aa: CASSDSELRRQGNQPQHF
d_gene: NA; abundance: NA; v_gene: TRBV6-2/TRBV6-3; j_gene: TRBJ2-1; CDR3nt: NA; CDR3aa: CASSYSTLGAGDSSYNEQFF
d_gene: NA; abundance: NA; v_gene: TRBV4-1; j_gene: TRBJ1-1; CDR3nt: TGCGCCAGCAGACCACAGGGTTTGGACACTGAAGCTTTCTTT; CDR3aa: CASRPQGLDTEAFF
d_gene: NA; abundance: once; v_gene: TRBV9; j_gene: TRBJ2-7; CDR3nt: TGTGCCAGCAGCACCACAGCAGGGTACGAGCAGTACTTC; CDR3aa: CASSTTAGYEQYF
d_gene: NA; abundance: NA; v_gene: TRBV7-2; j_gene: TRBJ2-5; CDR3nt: TGTGCCAGCAGCTTATGGGCTCCGGAGACCCAGTACTTC; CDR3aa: CASSLWAPETQYF
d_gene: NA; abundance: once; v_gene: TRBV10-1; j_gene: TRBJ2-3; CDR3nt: TGCGCCAGCAGTGTTACCGGGAGTGGGACAGATACGCAGTATTTT; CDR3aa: CASSVTGSGTDTQYF
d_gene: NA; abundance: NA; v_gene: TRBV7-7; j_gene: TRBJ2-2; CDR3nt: TGTGCTAGCAGCATGAATGCGGACACCGGGGAGCTGTTTTTT; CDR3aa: CASSMNADTGELFF
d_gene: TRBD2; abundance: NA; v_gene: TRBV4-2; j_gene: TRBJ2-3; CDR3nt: TGTGCCAGCAGCCACACCGGGACTAGCGGGAGTAGCACAGATACGCAGTATTTT; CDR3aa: CASSHTGTSGSSTDTQYF
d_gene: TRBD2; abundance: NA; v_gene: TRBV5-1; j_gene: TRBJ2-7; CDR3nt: TGCGCCAGCAGCGGTGGGGTAGCGGGGGCCTACGAGCAGTACTTC; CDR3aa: CASSGGVAGAYEQYF
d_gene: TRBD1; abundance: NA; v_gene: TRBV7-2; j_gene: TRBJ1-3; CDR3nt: TGTGCCAGCAGCTTAGAGGGACAGGGGACCGGAAACACCATATATTTT; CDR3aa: CASSLEGQGTGNTIYF
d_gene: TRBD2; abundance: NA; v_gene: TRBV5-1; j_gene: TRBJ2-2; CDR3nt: TGCGCCAGCAGCCCCGGGACTAGGATAGACACCGGGGAGCTGTTTTTT; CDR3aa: CASSPGTRIDTGELFF
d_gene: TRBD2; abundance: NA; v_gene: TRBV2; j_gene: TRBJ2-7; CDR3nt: TGTGCCAGCAGTGAATGGGGGGGATTCTCCTACGAGCAGTACTTC; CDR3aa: CASSEWGGFSYEQYF
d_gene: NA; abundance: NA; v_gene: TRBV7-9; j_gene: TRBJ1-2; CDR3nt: TGTGCCAGCAGCTTAGCGCAATCGGGGTACTATGGCTACACCTTC; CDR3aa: CASSLAQSGYYGYTF
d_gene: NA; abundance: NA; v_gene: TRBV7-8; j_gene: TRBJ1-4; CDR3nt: TGTGCCAGCAGCTTATTCGGACATCCACCAAGAGAGGAAAAACTGTTTTTT; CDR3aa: CASSLFGHPPREEKLFF
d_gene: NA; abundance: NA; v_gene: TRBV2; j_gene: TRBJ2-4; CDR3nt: TGTGCCAGCAGTAGCACTCTAGCCAAAAACATTCAGTACTTC; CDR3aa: CASSSTLAKNIQYF
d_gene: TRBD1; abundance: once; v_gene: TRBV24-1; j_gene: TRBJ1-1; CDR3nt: TGTGCCACCAGTGCGCAGGGGGAGGACACTGAAGCTTTCTTT; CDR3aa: CATSAQGEDTEAFF
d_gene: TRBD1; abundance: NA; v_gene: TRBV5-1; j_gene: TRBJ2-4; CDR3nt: TGCGCCAGCAGCTTTTATTCACAGGGGGCGAACATTCAGTACTTC; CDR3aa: CASSFYSQGANIQYF
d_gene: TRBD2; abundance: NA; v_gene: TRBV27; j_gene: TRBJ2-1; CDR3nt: TGTGCCAGCAGTTTACTCGCGGGGACTAGCGGGGGGGCTAATGAGCAGTTCTTC; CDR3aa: CASSLLAGTSGGANEQFF
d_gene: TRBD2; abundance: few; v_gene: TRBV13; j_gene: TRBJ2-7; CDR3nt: TGTGCCAGCAGCTCACCCGCCGGGGGGTTACACGAGCAGTACTTC; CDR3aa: CASSSPAGGLHEQYF
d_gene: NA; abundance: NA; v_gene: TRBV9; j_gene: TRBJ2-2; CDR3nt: TGTGCCAGCAGCGCTTTATCAGGGGTGGGGGAGCTGTTTTTT; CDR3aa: CASSALSGVGELFF
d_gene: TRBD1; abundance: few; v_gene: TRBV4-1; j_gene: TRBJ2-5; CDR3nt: TGCGCCAGCAGCCAAGAAATCCCAGGGGGCGCCCCGGAGACCCAGTACTTC; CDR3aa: CASSQEIPGGAPETQYF
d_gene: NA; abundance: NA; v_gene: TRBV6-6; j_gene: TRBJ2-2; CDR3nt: TGTGCCAGCAGTTACTCCGCGTTGGGGGAGCTGTTTTTT; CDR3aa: CASSYSALGELFF
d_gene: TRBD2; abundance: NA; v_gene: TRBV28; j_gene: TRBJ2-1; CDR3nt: TGTGCCAGCAGTCCCGGACTAGCGGAGCAGTTCTTC; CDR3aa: CASSPGLAEQFF
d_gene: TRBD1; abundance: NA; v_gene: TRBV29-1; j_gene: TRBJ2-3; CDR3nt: TGCAGCGTCGCCCACAGGGGGCGCGCAGATACGCAGTATTTT; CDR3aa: CSVAHRGRADTQYF
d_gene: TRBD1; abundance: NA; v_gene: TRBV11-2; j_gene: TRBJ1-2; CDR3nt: TGTGCCAGCAGCTTAGATCTGATGGGGACAGGGGCGGGGAGGGGCTACACCTTC; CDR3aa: CASSLDLMGTGAGRGYTF
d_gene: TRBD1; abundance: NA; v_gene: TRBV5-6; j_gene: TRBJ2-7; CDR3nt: TGTGCCAGCAGCTACAGAGGGACAGGAATTCCGCAGCAGTACTTC; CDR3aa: CASSYRGTGIPQQYF